The 10 T cell receptor beta chains below all came from one sample that was sequenced in a study of graft-versus-host responses after intestinal transplantation. Measured with immunoSEQ multiplex PCR; TCRdb has only the in-frame clones, and not every one. Here the sample spans about 93,000 clones, roughly 91% being singletons. Which antigens these TCRs recognize remains unknown. The material sequenced was unstimulated CD8+ T cells sorted from spleen or lymph node cells, taken before intestinal transplant. These TCRs come from a human donor who received an intestinal transplant.

The genes are TRBV4-3 and TRBJ2-1, with 7 bases fitting TRBD2. After removal of 5 bases from V and 5 bases from J, the junction contained 15 bases not matched to a gene. The germline V gene encodes CDR1 LGHNA and CDR2 YSLEER. The CDR3 has 17 amino acids. The CDR3 bases are TGCGCCAGCAGCTCTCTGGACGTAGCGGGCGATGACAATGAGCAGTTCTTC. Translating it yields CASSSLDVAGDDNEQFF.

V gene TRBV7-9 combines with J gene TRBJ2-1, with TRBD2 matching over 7 bases. Germline V CDR1 and CDR2: SEHNR, FQNEAQ (reference sequence). J lost 0 bases, V lost 2 bases, and 7 bases had no gene match. The CDR3 sequence is 17 residues long. CDR3 residues: CASSLTGLGSSYNEQFF. For the CDR3, the DNA is TGTGCCAGCAGCTTAACCGGACTAGGGAGCTCCTACAATGAGCAGTTCTTC.

The CDR3 DNA sequence: TGTGCCAGCAGCTTAATAGGAAGGCTAGCGGGGGTGTGGACAGATACGCAGTATTTT. Translated: CASSLIGRLAGVWTDTQYF. The genes are TRBV7-3 and TRBJ2-3, with 10 bases identical to TRBD2. The CDR3 has 19 residues. With V trimmed by 1 base and J by 3 bases, 13 bases remained unmatched. CDR1 SGHTA and CDR2 FQGTGA come from the germline V gene.

The rearrangement uses TRBV6-1 and TRBJ2-7, with 7 bases that match TRBD2. J lost 3 bases, V lost 2 bases, and 22 bases had no gene match. The length of the CDR3 is 20 residues. Germline V lookup: CDR1 MNHNS, CDR2 SASEGT. Here the CDR3 reads CASSETDSAGAPQVYYEQYF. The CDR3 bases are TGTGCCAGCAGTGAAACGGACTCGGCGGGAGCTCCCCAAGTCTACTACGAGCAGTACTTC.

The chain has TRBV28 and TRBJ2-1; 11 bases fit TRBD2. The CDR3 sequence is 14 residues long. The junction had 8 bases not matched to a gene; V was cut back by 8 bases and J by 8 bases. Germline CDR1 MDHEN, CDR2 SYDVKM. CDR3: CASQLAGEGDEQFF. The DNA for the CDR3 is TGTGCCAGCCAACTAGCGGGAGAAGGTGATGAGCAGTTCTTC.

V and J are TRBV19 and TRBJ1-2; 7 nucleotides line up with TRBD1. V lost 7 bases and J lost 7; bases outside the gene matches: 6. Germline lookup yields CDR1 LNHDA and CDR2 SQIVND (reference sequence). This CDR3 has 12 residues. The CDR3 loop reads CASNPGGRGYTF. The CDR3, as DNA: TGTGCCAGTAATCCAGGGGGACGTGGCTACACCTTC.

Here the CDR3 reads CASSEGAGYGYTF. For the CDR3, the DNA is TGTGCCAGCAGTGAAGGTGCAGGCTATGGCTACACCTTC. The J gene is TRBJ1-2, the V gene TRBV6-1, with D hard to call. The CDR3 runs to 13 residues. V was clipped by 1 base and J by 4 bases, with 7 bases between them. Germline V gene data show CDR1 as MNHNS and CDR2 as SASEGT.

The rearrangement joins TRBV6-5 to TRBJ2-7; 7 nucleotides match TRBD1. The CDR3 is 12 residues long. CDR1 and CDR2 (germline): MNHEY, SVGAGI. V was pared by 11 bases and J by 3 bases, with 7 bases of the junction left unmatched. The CDR3 DNA is TGTGCCTCGGGACAGAACTTCTACGAGCAGTACTTC. The encoded protein is CASGQNFYEQYF.

V gene TRBV4-1 combines with J gene TRBJ2-7; perhaps TRBD1 as D (5 bases). Germline loops: CDR1 MGHRA, CDR2 YSYEKL. Trimming shortened V by 2 bases and J by 0 bases, and 11 bases separated the two germline ends. This CDR3 spans 15 amino acids. CDR3 protein: CASSQIPTDSYEQYF. The CDR3 DNA follows: TGCGCCAGCAGCCAAATACCGACAGACTCCTACGAGCAGTACTTC.

The rearrangement joins TRBV19 to TRBJ1-1; unclear D gene. V was clipped by 5 bases and J by 0 bases, with 7 bases between them. This CDR3 is built from 13 residues. From germline, CDR1 is LNHDA and CDR2 SQIVND (reference sequence). The CDR3 protein is CASSPSLNTEAFF. The CDR3 DNA reads as TGTGCCAGTAGTCCGAGTTTGAACACTGAAGCTTTCTTT.